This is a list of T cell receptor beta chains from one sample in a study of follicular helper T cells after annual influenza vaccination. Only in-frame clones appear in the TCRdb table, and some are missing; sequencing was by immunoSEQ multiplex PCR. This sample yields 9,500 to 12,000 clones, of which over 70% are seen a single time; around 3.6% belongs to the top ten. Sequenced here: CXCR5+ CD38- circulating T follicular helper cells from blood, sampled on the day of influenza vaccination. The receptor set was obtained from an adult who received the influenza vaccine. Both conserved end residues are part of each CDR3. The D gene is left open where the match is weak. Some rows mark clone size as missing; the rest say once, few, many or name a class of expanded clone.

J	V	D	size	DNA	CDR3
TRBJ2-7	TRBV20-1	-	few	TGCAGTGCCTCCGGTAGCGAGCAGTACTTC	CSASGSEQYF
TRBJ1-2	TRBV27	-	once	TGTGCCAGCAGTTACCAGGGGACCTATGGCTACACCTTC	CASSYQGTYGYTF
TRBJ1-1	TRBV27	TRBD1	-	TGTGCCAGCAGTTTATCGACAGGGGAAGCTTTCTTT	CASSLSTGEAFF
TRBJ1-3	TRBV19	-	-	TGTGCCAGTAGTATCTCTCTTTCTGGAAACACCATATATTTT	CASSISLSGNTIYF
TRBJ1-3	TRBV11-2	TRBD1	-	TGTGCCAGCAGCTTGACGACAGGGACTGGAAACACCATATATTTT	CASSLTTGTGNTIYF
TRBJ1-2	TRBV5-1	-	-	TGCGCCAGCAGCTTGAACCATGAGGGTGGCTACACCTTC	CASSLNHEGGYTF
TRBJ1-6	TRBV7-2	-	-	TGTGCCAGCAGCCCACGACCGGGTCCTAATTCACCCCTCCACTTT	CASSPRPGPNSPLHF
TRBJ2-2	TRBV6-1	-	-	TGTGCCAGCAGTGGATACAGGTTTAACGGGGAGCTGTTTTTT	CASSGYRFNGELFF
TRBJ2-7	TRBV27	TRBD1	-	TGTGCCAGCAGTACCGGGACAGAGGAGCAGTACTTC	CASSTGTEEQYF
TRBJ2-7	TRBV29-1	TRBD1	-	TGCAGCGTTGAAAAGACAGGGCAGGAGCAGTACTTC	CSVEKTGQEQYF
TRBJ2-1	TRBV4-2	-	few	TGTGCCAGCAGCTCGATGGATGAGCAGTTCTTC	CASSSMDEQFF
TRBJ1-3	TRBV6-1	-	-	TGTGCCAGCAGCCCCGGGGTATCTGGAAACACCATATATTTT	CASSPGVSGNTIYF
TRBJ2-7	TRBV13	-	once	TGTGCCAGCAGCTTAGCGGGGGACAACCTCTACGAGCAGTACTTC	CASSLAGDNLYEQYF
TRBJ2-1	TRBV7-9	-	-	TGTGCCAGCAGCTTAGTCCGGGGGATAGACAATGAGCAGTTCTTC	CASSLVRGIDNEQFF
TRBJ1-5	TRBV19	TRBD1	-	TGTGCCAGTAGTATAGCCCAGGGGGGCCAGCCCCAGCATTTT	CASSIAQGGQPQHF
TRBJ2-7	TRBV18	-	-	TGTGCCAGCTCACCCCCGGGACAACGGAGCTCCTACGAGCAGTACTTC	CASSPPGQRSSYEQYF
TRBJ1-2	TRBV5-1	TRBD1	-	TGCGCCAGCAGCTTTTCGGACAGGGAGACTGGCTACACCTTC	CASSFSDRETGYTF
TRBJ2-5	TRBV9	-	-	TGTGCCAGCAGCGTAGGGGCCGGGAACCAAGAGACCCAGTACTTC	CASSVGAGNQETQYF
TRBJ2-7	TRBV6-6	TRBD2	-	TGTGCCAGCAGTCCCCAGACTAGCGGGCGCTCCTACGAGCAGTACTTC	CASSPQTSGRSYEQYF
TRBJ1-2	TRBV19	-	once	TGTGCCAGTAGTATAGAACCAGGTGACTATGGCTACACCTTC	CASSIEPGDYGYTF